The clone carrying this T cell receptor beta chain was counted a few times. Its antigen is currently unknown. Trimming pared 3 bases from V and 4 bases from J, leaving 12 bases between. From germline, CDR1 is SQVTM and CDR2 ANQGSEA. CDR3 size: 13 residues. This sample is part of a study of cytomegalovirus exposure and HLA in healthy donors. Background on the study: There were nearly 120 million unique TCR beta sequences, drawn from roughly 200 million T cells, in an earlier analysis.

The PCR was carried out with 60 Vbeta primers and 13 Jbeta primers. Profiled with immunoSEQ multiplex PCR; TCRdb holds only in-frame clones, not every one. Among about 62,000 clones listed, approximately 80% were seen once. General study points: The likely origin of a cluster of highly shared sequence variants was a sequencing artifact. A later analysis associated 16,951 TCR beta sequences with HLA alleles at a 0.05 false discovery rate.

Sequenced material: PBMCs. The gene calls are TRBV29-1 and TRBJ1-2; D remains ambiguous. This TCR was recovered from a young woman in good health and CMV-seronegative. CDR3 DNA: TGCAGCGTTGATCTTCCGGCGGGCTATGGCTACACCTTC. Translated, it gives CSVDLPAGYGYTF.